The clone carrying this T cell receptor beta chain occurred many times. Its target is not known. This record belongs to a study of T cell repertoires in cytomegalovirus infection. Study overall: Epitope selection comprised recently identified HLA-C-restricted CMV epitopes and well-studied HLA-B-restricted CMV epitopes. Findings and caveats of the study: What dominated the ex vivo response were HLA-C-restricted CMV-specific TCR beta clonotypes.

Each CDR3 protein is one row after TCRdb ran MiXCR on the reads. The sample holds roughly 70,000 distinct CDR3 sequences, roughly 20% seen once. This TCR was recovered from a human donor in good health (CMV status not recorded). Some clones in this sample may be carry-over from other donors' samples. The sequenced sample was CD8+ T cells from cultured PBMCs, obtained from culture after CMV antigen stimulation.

The CDR3 spells CASRTLVGSKNTEAFF. For the CDR3, the DNA is TGTGCCAGCAGAACGCTTGTCGGGAGCAAGAACACTGAAGCTTTCTTT. The chain links TRBV27 to TRBJ1-1; D not resolved. V gave up 6 bases and J gave up 1 base, with 18 bases separating them. The CDR3 consists of 16 residues. CDR1 is MNHEY, CDR2 SMNVEV, per germline (reference sequence).